This TCR beta chain originates from a study of regulatory T cells in long-lasting Graves disease (dated by TCRdb to the early 2020s). Regarding the study in general: In the newly diagnosed Graves' disease group, patients had been taking antithyroid drugs for less than 3 months. Patients with persistent Graves' disease were compared with patients with newly diagnosed Graves' disease using TCR sequencing and RNA sequencing of peripheral blood. The study took place in China and was registered as a clinical trial. A total of around 35 samples were covered by TCR sequencing, comprising around 13 persistent and around 20 newly diagnosed Graves' disease patients. Points the paper makes about the study in general: Compared with newly diagnosed patients, patients with persistent Graves' disease had lower TCR Shannon entropy and fewer highly expanded clones, which suggests clonal expansion. The authors acknowledged the small sample size as a limitation that may reduce accuracy. Only peripheral blood was studied, because thyroid tissue, the primary lesion, was inaccessible. Sequencing and analysis were limited to the TCR beta chain. Preferential use of TRBV28, TRBJ1-2 and TRBJ2-5 was observed in persistent disease, whereas TRBV20-1 and TRBJ2-1 were favored in newly diagnosed disease. A larger number of public clonotypes was shared among persistent patients (approximately 2,500) than among newly diagnosed patients (approximately 1,000).

Library construction relied on multiplex PCR. These reads were obtained on an Illumina HiSeq 4000. CDR3 regions were amplified by Arm-PCR with iRepertoire HTBI primers to construct TCR beta libraries. Gel purification was performed on PCR products prior to sequencing. Per the source publication's procedure: Gene usage analysis of CDR3 amino acid clonotypes relied on the roughly 67 TRBV and 14 TRBJ segments identified across samples. COPE and FqMerger were used to merge filtered high-quality paired reads into contigs. BLAST was used to align contigs to the IMGT TRBV, TRBD and TRBJ reference genes, and CDR3 was defined following IMGT. Any clonotype with a frequency above 0.1% was classified as a highly expanded clone. Shannon entropy was used to measure repertoire diversity, and the Gini coefficient was used to measure V-J evenness. Clonotypes shared by more than one individual were considered public. TCRdb trimmed public reads at Q25 via fastp, called clones via MiXCR and kept in-frame beta chains. Duplicate CDR3 protein sequences are folded into a single record with the most common DNA and genes. None of the V and J calls come from the authors' own analysis; TCRdb made them. This sample comprises about 330,000 distinct CDR3 sequences, 15% to 20% of them detected only once. The top ten hold 20% to 25% of the sample.

A distance of 14 bases separates the germline ends of V and J, which lose 3 bases and 6 bases respectively. CDR1 and CDR2 were assigned from the germline V gene (reference sequence) as DFQATT and SNEGSKA. Spanning cysteine to phenylalanine, the CDR3 consists of 14 amino acids. CDR3 DNA only is kept here, 42 bases in frame from base 1. In regard to this clonotype: This receptor's antigen is unknown. Base qualities are not provided; no much larger clone lies one nucleotide away.

What this sample's time point label stands for: newly diagnosed GD, antithyroid drugs for less than 3 months. For both TCR sequencing and RNA sequencing, RNA was extracted from PBMCs in TRIzol. The diagnosis of Graves' disease followed American Thyroid Association guidelines. The patients came from an endocrinology department in Xi'an, China. Each patient gave approximately 9 milliliters of peripheral blood, collected in an EDTA anticoagulant tube. Ficoll Paque Plus density gradient separation was used to isolate PBMCs, and no further T cell sorting was done. An Agilent 2100 Bioanalyzer and agarose gel were used to check RNA quality, while a NanoDrop 2000 measured RNA concentration. These records were also assigned to another study, of T cells in Graves' hyperthyroidism and ophthalmopathy. The second study's paper adds: Graves' hyperthyroidism was defined as stable when no progression to ophthalmopathy occurred over 18 months of follow-up. The hyperthyroidism patients were between 18 and 65 years old and newly diagnosed, with a disease duration of less than 2 months. Any patient with an uncontrolled infection, another autoimmune disease, pregnancy or lactation was excluded. Clinical symptoms, serum thyroxine and TRAb, thyroid ultrasound, and orbital computed tomography formed the basis for the diagnoses. The first round of RT-PCR for the TCR CDR3 was performed with the HTBI primer set and the Qiagen OneStep RT-PCR kit. Most expanded thyroid clonotypes (frequency above 0.001) were also found in blood, which suggests that blood repertoires may mirror thyroid immune responses. In cross-validation, a model built on a 13 V-J signature told ophthalmopathy apart from stable hyperthyroidism with under 90% sensitivity and about 81% specificity, and in testing the same model reached 80%/75%. In validation, progression to ophthalmopathy was predicted by the model with roughly 69% sensitivity and roughly 76% specificity, a median of 6.5 months before onset. A discovery cohort of approximately 97 patients, roughly 40 with Graves' ophthalmopathy and 55 to 60 with stable Graves' hyperthyroidism, was used to find distinguishing TCR V-J signatures. Prospective prediction of ophthalmopathy was tested in an independent validation cohort consisting of 18 hyperthyroidism patients and 15 or so patients who later progressed to ophthalmopathy. For training and testing, the 95 to 100 patients in the discovery cohort were randomly divided in a 7:3 ratio. In more than 5 Graves' hyperthyroidism patients, the study also compared T-cell repertoires from thyroid tissue with T-cell repertoires from blood. After blood sampling, hyperthyroidism patients were treated with methimazole at a starting dose of 30 mg daily, and ophthalmopathy patients were treated with high-dose intravenous methylprednisolone. Libraries were constructed in a second round of multiplex PCR, after which size selection and purification were carried out. Paired-end sequencing of the libraries was performed with 100 bp reads on an Illumina HiSeq2000. Raw data were processed with SOAPnuke, discarding reads with adapters, uncalled bases, mean Phred below 15, or no exact constant-primer or identifier match. COPE v1.2.5 was used to merge the high-quality paired reads, and each unique nucleotide sequence was defined as a clonotype. MiTCR v1.1 was used to align the clonotypes against IMGT TRBV, TRBD and TRBJ reference segments. The analysis was restricted to V-J combinations with a frequency above 0.0001, which together covered roughly 99% of the repertoires. A TCS score was defined as the ratio of F50 (clonal expansion) to E x V (chaos), with BLOSUM62-based TCRdist applied between CDR3 peptides within each V-J. Welch's t-statistics and random forest reduced just over 500 V-J features to fewer than 15, which were used in a naive Bayes classifier (R e1071). Sample size was not statistically predetermined, and blinding of investigators to group allocation was not performed. The paper describes TCR Vbeta CDR3 sequencing of 120 to 150 peripheral blood samples, made up of 43 ophthalmopathy patients, some 80 hyperthyroidism patients and 17 progressor patients.

The source is a young woman with Graves disease. Donor details come from another sample of the same person, matched by shared clones. The chain couples TRBV20-1 to TRBJ2-2; the D segment cannot be called with confidence. The source was peripheral blood mononuclear cells (PBMCs), collected at new diagnosis, from a patient treated with antithyroid drugs. The bases read TGCAGTGCTAGTTTGGGGTTCGAAGCCGGGGAGCTGTTTTTT. It encodes CSASLGFEAGELFF.